Listed below are T cell receptor beta chains from one sample, sequenced in a study of regulatory T cells in long-lasting Graves disease. Using its own MiXCR run on the multiplex PCR reads, TCRdb lists one record per CDR3 protein. Here the sample spans under 450,000 distinct CDR3 sequences, 16% being singletons. The same specimen was also included in a second study, on T cells in Graves' hyperthyroidism and ophthalmopathy.

This specimen consisted of peripheral blood mononuclear cells (PBMCs), obtained at new diagnosis, from a patient treated with antithyroid drugs. The receptors come from a young woman with Graves disease. Both conserved end residues are part of each CDR3. A D gene is named only where the DNA matches it firmly. Size tells how often a clone was seen (once, few, many) or the class of an expanded clone, and some rows leave it out.

TRBV7-3	TRBD2	TRBJ2-1	many	CASSYSGGVYNEQFF	TGTGCCAGCAGCTACAGCGGGGGGGTTTACAATGAGCAGTTCTTC
TRBV4-2	-	TRBJ2-7	few	CASSQDMTATYYEQYF	TGTGCCAGCAGCCAAGATATGACAGCCACCTACTACGAGCAGTACTTC
TRBV6-1	-	TRBJ1-6	few	CASLTGDNSPLHF	TGTGCCAGCTTGACTGGGGATAATTCACCCCTCCACTTT
TRBV2	TRBD1	TRBJ2-5	many	CASSPDLTGMETQYF	TGTGCCAGCAGCCCGGATTTGACAGGGATGGAGACCCAGTACTTC
TRBV18	-	TRBJ2-7	-	CASSPGQTSREQYF	TGTGCCAGCTCACCAGGGCAGACCTCTCGCGAGCAGTACTTC
TRBV28	TRBD1	TRBJ1-2	many	CASSLGTGKRYTF	TGTGCCAGCAGTTTAGGGACAGGGAAGCGATACACCTTC
TRBV30	-	TRBJ2-3	many	CAWSVRSAKAGIDTQYF	TGTGCCTGGAGTGTACGGTCAGCCAAGGCGGGAATCGATACGCAGTATTTT
TRBV6-5	-	TRBJ1-1	many	CASSYSPALNTEAFF	TGTGCCAGCAGTTACTCGCCTGCTTTGAACACTGAAGCTTTCTTT
TRBV19	-	TRBJ2-3	few	CASSTDGNTQYF	TGTGCCAGTAGTACCGACGGCAATACGCAGTATTTT
TRBV20-1	TRBD2	TRBJ2-2	many	CSASPSGMNTGELFF	TGCAGTGCCTCCCCTAGCGGGATGAACACCGGGGAGCTGTTTTTT
TRBV6-1	-	TRBJ2-2	-	CASTPPGSTGELFF	TGTGCCAGCACCCCCCCAGGGAGCACCGGGGAGCTGTTTTTT
TRBV6-1	-	TRBJ2-7	-	CASSESSRLRTDEQYF	TGTGCCAGCAGTGAAAGCTCCCGCTTGAGGACAGACGAGCAGTACTTC
TRBV5-1	-	TRBJ1-1	few	CASSPLTAPAERSFF	TGCGCCAGCAGCCCCCTCACCGCCCCCGCGGAGAGGTCTTTTTTT
TRBV20-1	-	TRBJ2-7	many	CSAQRGQRYEQYF	TGCAGTGCTCAGAGAGGACAGCGCTACGAGCAGTACTTC
TRBV20-1	TRBD1	TRBJ1-4	many	CSATGTDEKLFF	TGCAGTGCCACCGGGACAGACGAAAAACTGTTTTTT
TRBV20-1	-	TRBJ1-1	many	CSARDRIRVAEAFF	TGCAGTGCTAGAGATCGCATCCGGGTGGCTGAAGCTTTCTTT
TRBV3-1	TRBD2	TRBJ2-2	many	CASSQVRGAGELFF	TGTGCCAGCAGCCAAGTCCGGGGGGCCGGGGAGCTGTTTTTT
TRBV28	-	TRBJ1-2	many	CASRWAEANYGYTF	TGTGCCAGCAGGTGGGCGGAAGCTAACTATGGCTACACCTTC
TRBV5-1	TRBD2	TRBJ2-2	-	CASSESGTSRYTGELFF	TGCGCCAGCAGCGAATCCGGGACTAGCAGGTACACCGGGGAGCTGTTTTTT
TRBV9	-	TRBJ2-2	-	CASSEKQANTGELFF	TGTGCCAGCAGCGAAAAACAGGCGAACACCGGGGAGCTGTTTTTT
TRBV6-1	TRBD2	TRBJ2-2	-	CASTGIAGGDGTGELFF	TGTGCCAGCACGGGGATAGCGGGGGGGGATGGCACCGGGGAGCTGTTTTTT
TRBV12-3/TRBV12-4	-	TRBJ1-6	-	CASSPTSPGSPLHF	TGTGCCAGCAGTCCCACTTCGCCAGGTTCACCCCTCCACTTT
TRBV28	-	TRBJ2-7	many	CASSGAGSGYEQYF	TGTGCCAGCAGTGGGGCGGGGTCGGGCTACGAGCAGTACTTC
TRBV3-1	TRBD2	TRBJ2-1	many	CASSQASGRYEQFF	TGTGCCAGCAGCCAAGCTAGCGGGAGGTATGAGCAGTTCTTC
TRBV7-8	-	TRBJ2-7	many	CASSLRWTDLSYEQYF	TGTGCCAGCAGCTTACGGTGGACGGACCTGTCCTACGAGCAGTACTTC
TRBV7-2	-	TRBJ2-7	few	CASSPKGGGASYEQYF	TGTGCCAGCAGCCCAAAGGGGGGGGGGGCGTCCTACGAGCAGTACTTC
TRBV20-1	TRBD1	TRBJ2-7	-	CSAAPGQTYEQYF	TGCAGTGCAGCGCCGGGACAGACCTACGAGCAGTACTTC
TRBV12-3/TRBV12-4	TRBD1	TRBJ1-2	few	CASSSQGLSYGYTF	TGTGCCAGCAGTTCACAGGGGCTCAGCTATGGCTACACCTTC
TRBV7-2	-	TRBJ2-7	many	CASSLAYGYADEQYF	TGTGCCAGCAGCTTAGCGTATGGCTACGCGGACGAGCAGTACTTC
TRBV12-3/TRBV12-4	TRBD2	TRBJ2-7	-	CASSLWTSGGNPYEQYF	TGTGCCAGCAGTTTATGGACTAGCGGGGGGAACCCCTACGAGCAGTACTTC
TRBV6-1	-	TRBJ1-6	many	CASSAGPTGSLLHF	TGTGCCAGCAGTGCGGGCCCGACAGGCTCGCTCCTCCACTTT
TRBV10-1	TRBD1	TRBJ2-7	few	CASSDSPTGREQYF	TGCGCCAGCAGTGACTCACCGACAGGGCGAGAGCAGTACTTC
TRBV11-2	-	TRBJ2-7	many	CASSWRVAGSYEQYF	TGTGCCAGCAGCTGGAGGGTCGCCGGATCCTACGAGCAGTACTTC
TRBV29-1	TRBD1	TRBJ1-1	-	CSVGAGTGVTEAFF	TGCAGCGTGGGGGCAGGGACAGGGGTCACTGAAGCTTTCTTT
TRBV6-1	TRBD1	TRBJ2-7	many	CASSRAAGTASYEQYF	TGTGCCAGCAGCCGAGCCGCCGGGACAGCCTCCTACGAGCAGTACTTC
TRBV5-1	TRBD2	TRBJ2-7	many	CASSGTSGNKQYF	TGCGCCAGCAGCGGGACTAGCGGGAATAAGCAGTACTTC
TRBV7-3	TRBD1	TRBJ2-2	few	CASSFDRGPGELFF	TGTGCCAGCAGCTTTGACAGGGGGCCCGGGGAGCTGTTTTTT
TRBV2	-	TRBJ2-7	few	CASMTSGHPYEQYF	TGTGCCAGCATGACCTCGGGGCATCCCTACGAGCAGTACTTC
TRBV28	TRBD2	TRBJ2-3	many	CASRAGGNTDTQYF	TGTGCCAGCCGAGCGGGAGGAAACACAGATACGCAGTATTTT
TRBV5-4	-	TRBJ1-5	-	CASSLCPGAELGSNQPQHF	TGTGCCAGCAGCTTGTGTCCCGGGGCCGAGTTAGGCAGCAATCAGCCCCAGCATTTT
TRBV7-8	-	TRBJ1-5	many	CASSLVAGTQPQHF	TGTGCCAGCAGCTTAGTAGCAGGGACTCAGCCCCAGCATTTT
TRBV19	-	TRBJ2-4	few	CASSVREVESAKNIQYF	TGTGCCAGTAGTGTCAGGGAAGTTGAGTCAGCCAAAAACATTCAGTACTTC
TRBV7-6	-	TRBJ2-3	few	CASSMGALVSSTDTQYF	TGTGCCAGCAGTATGGGGGCCCTAGTGTCAAGCACAGATACGCAGTATTTT
TRBV11-1	-	TRBJ2-5	many	CASSLDGGETQYF	TGTGCCAGCAGCTTAGATGGGGGAGAGACCCAGTACTTC
TRBV3-1	TRBD1	TRBJ2-2	many	CASSQGHTQGARELFF	TGTGCCAGCAGCCAAGGACACACTCAGGGGGCTAGGGAGCTGTTTTTT
TRBV3-1	-	TRBJ2-7	many	CASSQEEYEQYF	TGTGCCAGCAGCCAAGAAGAGTACGAGCAGTACTTC
TRBV5-1	TRBD2	TRBJ2-3	many	CASSSGLAGTDTQYF	TGTGCCAGCAGCTCTGGACTAGCCGGCACAGATACGCAGTATTTT